Below are 5 T cell receptor beta chains sequenced from a single sample in a study of Ad26.COV2.S vaccination and SARS-CoV-2 variants. TCRdb's copy holds only in-frame clones and misses some; the assay was immunoSEQ multiplex PCR. The repertoire holds about 350,000 clones, around 84% seen once, with 3.3% in the top ten. Treatment given: around 19 received Ad26.COV2.S at low or high dose, single or two shots; about five received placebo; per-sample allocation not given. Sampling was performed 63 days after the first vaccine or placebo injection. Sequenced material: peripheral blood, taken in a trial of Ad26.COV2.S vaccine versus placebo. The receptors stem from a person between 18 and 65 years old who received the Ad26.COV2.S COVID-19 vaccine or a placebo.

The table lists this clone with a count of one. The chain carries TRBV24-1 and TRBJ1-5, with D unresolved. CDR3 size: 13 residues. Germline V CDR1 and CDR2: KGHDR, SFDVKD. Trimming removed 4 bases at V and 7 bases at J, with 10 bases between. As DNA, the CDR3 is TGTGCCACCAGTGAGGGGTGGGAACAGCCCCAGCATTTT. It yields the protein CATSEGWEQPQHF.

This clone was detected only a few times. The chain uses TRBV29-1 and TRBJ1-4; D may be TRBD1 (5 bases). Trimming stripped 4 bases from V and 7 bases from J, with 13 bases between. Germline CDR1 reads SQVTM; CDR2 reads ANQGSEA. This CDR3 region has 13 residues. The CDR3 nucleotides read TGCAGCGTTGTCCGGGGGTGGGGTGAAAAACTGTTTTTT. As protein: CSVVRGWGEKLFF.

The rearrangement joins TRBV14 to TRBJ2-7, with unresolved D. The CDR3 consists of 15 residues. V lost 0 bases, J lost 0 bases, and 9 bases lay in between. Germline CDR1 and CDR2: SGHDN and FVKESK. The CDR3 nucleotides are TGTGCCAGCAGCCAAGAGTCCAGAAGCTCCTACGAGCAGTACTTC. This gives the protein CASSQESRSSYEQYF. Drawing the rest from reference TRBV14 and TRBJ2-7, the complete variable domain is EAGVTQFPSHSVIEKGQTVTLRCDPISGHDNLYWYRRVMGKEIKFLLHFVKESKQDESGMPNNRFLAERTGGTYSTLKVQPAELEDSGVYFCASSQESRSSYEQYFGPGTRLTVT.

The rearrangement joins TRBV7-8 to TRBJ2-7; TRBD1 matches at 8 bases. This CDR3 comprises 15 residues. Germline trimming cut 6 bases from V and 4 bases from J; bases unmatched to any gene: 11. Germline V gene sequence: CDR1 SGHVS, CDR2 FQNEAQ. The chain's CDR3 is CASSYRPTGAYEQYF. The CDR3 DNA is TGTGCCAGCAGTTACCGACCGACAGGGGCGTACGAGCAGTACTTC.

This clone appeared once. V and J are TRBV5-6 and TRBJ2-5; D is uncertain. The CDR3 runs to 13 residues. Trimming removed 0 bases at V and 5 bases at J, with 8 bases between. The germline V gene encodes CDR1 SGHDT and CDR2 YYEEEE. CDR3 nucleotides: TGTGCCAGCAGCTTGGTTGCGTCGGAGACCCAGTACTTC. Translation gives CASSLVASETQYF.